These 9 T cell receptor beta chains came from one sample sequenced in a study of blood T cell repertoires in COVID-19. Profiled with immunoSEQ multiplex PCR; TCRdb holds only in-frame clones, not every one. The sample holds under 250,000 clones; roughly nine tenths are singletons and the top ten take 6.2%. The specimen was peripheral blood. Receptor source: a man in his 60s with acute or convalescent COVID-19.

This chain connects TRBV12-2 to TRBJ1-5; the table gives TRBD1 as D, unverified against the DNA. TRBV12-2 is reported as a pseudogene. CDR3 size: 16 residues. The CDR3 DNA sequence: TGTGCAAGTCGCTTTAATCTGCAGGGGCCTAATCAGCCCCAGCATTTT. Protein product: CASRFNLQGPNQPQHF.

This clone has only a few counts. The V gene is TRBV28, the J gene TRBJ1-2; 8 nucleotides align to TRBD1. Germline V lookup: CDR1 MDHEN, CDR2 SYDVKM. The CDR3 sequence is 16 residues long. The junction had 11 bases not matched to a gene; V was cut back by 4 bases and J by 4 bases. This CDR3 is CASSSLLNRGSYGYTF. In DNA form, the CDR3 reads TGTGCCAGCAGTTCTTTGCTTAACAGGGGGAGCTATGGCTACACCTTC.

The V call is TRBV12-3 or TRBV12-4, the J call TRBJ1-6; tentatively, D is TRBD1 (5 bases). The CDR3 loop spans 13 amino acids. The germline V and J ends were trimmed by 8 bases and 9 bases, with 14 bases remaining between them. The CDR3 region is CASGDSVVSPLHF. The CDR3 nucleotides read TGTGCCAGCGGAGACAGCGTGGTTTCACCCCTCCACTTT.

This clone appeared a single time. The CDR3 loop is CASSFQGGQVYTGELFF. For the CDR3, the DNA is TGTGCCAGCAGCTTCCAAGGGGGACAGGTATACACCGGGGAGCTGTTTTTT. V gene TRBV7-2 combines with J gene TRBJ2-2; 8 nucleotides align to TRBD1. CDR1 and CDR2 from the germline V gene are SGHTA and FQGNSA. The CDR3 is made up of 17 amino acids. V shed 3 bases and J 3 bases; nucleotides not matched to a gene: 9.

The chain employs TRBV28 and TRBJ2-5, with TRBD1 identical over 10 bases. Germline V gives CDR1 MDHEN, CDR2 SYDVKM. J gave up 4 bases and V 6 bases, and 8 bases lay outside the gene matches. The CDR3 contains 15 residues. For the CDR3, the DNA is TGTGCCAGCAGCCGAGACAGGGGGCGCGGAGAGACCCAGTACTTC. It is translated as CASSRDRGRGETQYF.

The chain joins TRBV3-1 (or the pseudogene TRBV3-2) to TRBJ2-5, with D perhaps TRBD2 (6 bases). With 1 base removed from V and 1 base from J, the gap between germline ends came to 13 bases. There are 16 residues in the CDR3. Germline CDR1 is LGHDT and CDR2 is YNNKEL (reference sequence). CDR3 region: CASSQGPGVVQETQYF. DNA of the CDR3: TGTGCCAGCAGCCAAGGTCCGGGGGTCGTCCAAGAGACCCAGTACTTC.

Regarding this clone: In the same sample, other DNA sequences code for this CDR3. The gene calls are TRBV7-9 and TRBJ1-1, with no clear D. Germline V gene lookup returns CDR1 SEHNR and CDR2 FQNEAQ (reference sequence). This CDR3 comprises 13 residues. Trimming shortened V by 2 bases and J by 3 bases, and 7 bases separated the two germline ends. The CDR3 protein is CASSLNRDTEAFF. CDR3 nucleotides: TGTGCCAGCAGCTTAAACAGAGACACTGAAGCTTTCTTT. The whole variable domain, remainder taken from reference TRBV7-9 and TRBJ1-1, is DTGVSQNPRHKITKRGQNVTFRCDPISEHNRLYWYRQTLGQGPEFLTYFQNEAQLEKSRLLSDRFSAERPKGSFSTLEIQRTEQGDSAMYLCASSLNRDTEAFFGQGTRLTVV.

The chain couples TRBV4-3 to TRBJ2-3; D is possibly TRBD2 (6 bases). Germline loops: CDR1 LGHNA, CDR2 YSLEER. The CDR3 spans 13 residues. V was cut by 4 bases and J by 4 bases, with 9 bases left in between. The CDR3 nucleotides read TGCGCCAGCAGCCCCGGCGGGGCAGATACGCAGTATTTT. Its protein is CASSPGGADTQYF.

The rearrangement links TRBV28 to TRBJ2-7; 9 nucleotides align to TRBD1. CDR1 is MDHEN and CDR2 is SYDVKM in the germline V gene. The J segment lost 4 bases and the V segment lost 5 bases, leaving 9 bases of the junction unmatched. This CDR3 has 15 residues. The CDR3 nucleotides read TGTGCCAGCAGTGTCCTACAGGGGGCGGGGTACGAGCAGTACTTC. It codes for CASSVLQGAGYEQYF.